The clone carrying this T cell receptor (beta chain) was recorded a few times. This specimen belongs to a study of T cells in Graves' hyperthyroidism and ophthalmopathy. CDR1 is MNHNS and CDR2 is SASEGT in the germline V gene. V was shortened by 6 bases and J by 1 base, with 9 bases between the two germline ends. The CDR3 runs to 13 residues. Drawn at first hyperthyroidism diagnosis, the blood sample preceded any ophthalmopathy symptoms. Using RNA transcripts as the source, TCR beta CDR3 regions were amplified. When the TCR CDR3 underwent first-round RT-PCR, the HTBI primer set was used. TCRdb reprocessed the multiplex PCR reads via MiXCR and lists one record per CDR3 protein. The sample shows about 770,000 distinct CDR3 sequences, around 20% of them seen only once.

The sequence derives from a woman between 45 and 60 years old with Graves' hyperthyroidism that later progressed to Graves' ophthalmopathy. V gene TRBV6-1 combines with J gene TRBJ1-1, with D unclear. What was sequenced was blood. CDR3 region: CASRFTGNTEAFF. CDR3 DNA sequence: TGTGCCAGCAGATTCACCGGGAACACTGAAGCTTTCTTT.